The 3 T cell receptor beta chains below all came from one sample that was sequenced in a study of spatial heterogeneity in lung cancer. TCRdb fed the 5' RACE reads into MiXCR, producing one record per CDR3 protein. The profile shows some 37,000 distinct CDR3 sequences, 6.5% to 9.5% of them singletons. Sample time point: sample taken at primary tumor resection. Whole RNA, isolated from tumor, nontumor lung or frozen PBMC, was sequenced without prior sorting. The sample consisted of PBMCs, taken at surgery. These receptors were taken from a male donor with early-stage non-small cell lung cancer.

There are many counts of this clonotype. This chain joins TRBV24-1 and TRBJ2-1, with a possible D match to TRBD2 (6 bases). Trimming stripped 1 base from V and 7 bases from J, with 10 bases between. Germline loops: CDR1 KGHDR, CDR2 SFDVKD. This CDR3 spans 14 amino acids. CDR3 loop: CATSDFMGGNEQFF. The CDR3 DNA reads as TGTGCCACCAGTGATTTTATGGGGGGTAATGAGCAGTTCTTC.

This clonotype was seen only a few times. This CDR3 reads CASSEANDPNTEAFF. CDR3 sequence (DNA): TGTGCCAGCAGTGAAGCCAACGACCCGAACACTGAAGCTTTCTTT. The genes are TRBV2 and TRBJ1-1; no reliable D call. The CDR3 has 15 amino acids. The germline V and J ends were trimmed by 0 bases and 1 base, with 9 bases remaining between them. Germline CDR1 and CDR2: SNHLY and FYNNEI.

This clonotype was counted many times. V and J are TRBV6-2 or TRBV6-3 and TRBJ1-4; 9 bases align to TRBD1. Trimming took 5 bases from V and 8 from J; bases not matched to a gene: 12. Germline CDR1 is MNHEY and CDR2 is SVGEGT. The CDR3 runs 16 residues. The CDR3 DNA sequence: TGTGCCAGCAGTGCCCCCGGGACAGGGCAATCGGAAAAACTGTTTTTT. It yields the protein CASSAPGTGQSEKLFF.